A selection of T cell receptor beta chains follows, all from one sample in a study of OX40 agonist ivuxolimab in advanced cancers. Only in-frame clones appear in the TCRdb table, and some are missing; sequencing was by immunoSEQ multiplex PCR. Seen here are about 71,000 clones, 85% to 95% observed once, and the top ten hold 15% to 18%. Sample: CD4+ or CD8+ T cells sorted from blood, taken in a trial of the OX40 agonist ivuxolimab. The receptors here all came from an adult with an advanced solid tumor such as melanoma, head and neck, liver or kidney cancer. The CDR3 runs from the conserved cysteine through the conserved F or W. The D gene is left open where the match is weak. Only some rows state a clone size, as once, few, many or a class for expanded clones.

d_call	v_call	clone_size	j_call	cdr3_aa	cdr3_nt
NA	TRBV10-2	NA	TRBJ1-1	CASSEGVTEAFF	TGCGCCAGCAGTGAAGGGGTTACTGAAGCTTTCTTT
TRBD1	TRBV7-8	NA	TRBJ1-1	CASSPTGGGTNTEAFF	TGTGCCAGCAGCCCGACAGGGGGGGGAACGAACACTGAAGCTTTCTTT
NA	TRBV19	NA	TRBJ1-5	CASGRPGTILPLNQPQHF	TGTGCCAGTGGACGTCCCGGGACAATATTGCCCTTGAATCAGCCCCAGCATTTT
TRBD1	TRBV6-5	NA	TRBJ1-5	CASSYGDREHF	TGTGCCAGCAGTTACGGGGACAGAGAGCATTTT
NA	TRBV7-8	NA	TRBJ2-7	CASSLRWGVEQYF	TGTGCCAGCAGCTTAAGGTGGGGGGTCGAGCAGTACTTC
TRBD2	TRBV7-6	few	TRBJ2-5	CASSHGGGPETQYF	TGTGCCAGCAGCCACGGGGGGGGACCAGAGACCCAGTACTTC
NA	TRBV10-1	NA	TRBJ1-2	CASSESGPYGYTF	TGCGCCAGCAGTGAATCCGGGCCCTATGGCTACACCTTC
TRBD2	TRBV9	NA	TRBJ2-5	CASSVGLAGETQYF	TGTGCCAGCAGCGTCGGACTAGCGGGAGAGACCCAGTACTTC
NA	TRBV13	NA	TRBJ2-7	CASSSAGRGGNIF	TGTGCCAGCAGCTCAGCCGGTCGTGGAGGCAACATCTTC
TRBD1	TRBV19	NA	TRBJ1-1	CASSIPGQGVNTEAFF	TGTGCCAGTAGTATTCCGGGACAGGGGGTGAACACTGAAGCTTTCTTT
TRBD1	TRBV6-5	NA	TRBJ2-7	CASSYIGQGTIEQYF	TGTGCCAGCAGCTACATCGGACAGGGAACGATCGAGCAGTACTTC
TRBD1	TRBV6-8	NA	TRBJ2-7	CASSYSNRAGGDYEQYF	TGTGCCAGCAGTTACTCGAATCGTGCAGGGGGTGATTACGAGCAGTACTTC
TRBD2	TRBV9	NA	TRBJ2-1	CASSLGLAGLGEQFF	TGTGCCAGCAGCCTAGGACTAGCGGGTTTGGGTGAGCAGTTCTTC
TRBD1	TRBV4-3	NA	TRBJ2-7	CASSPGQGIYEQYF	TGCGCCAGCAGCCCTGGACAGGGCATCTACGAGCAGTACTTC
NA	TRBV6-5	NA	TRBJ1-1	CASRFGGRAFF	TGTGCCAGCAGGTTTGGGGGGAGAGCTTTCTTT
NA	TRBV14	NA	TRBJ2-7	CASSPSAGNPYEQYF	TGTGCCAGCAGCCCCTCCGCCGGGAACCCCTACGAGCAGTACTTC
NA	TRBV10-2	NA	TRBJ2-2	CASAPPWFANTGELFF	TGCGCCAGCGCCCCTCCCTGGTTCGCGAACACCGGGGAGCTGTTTTTT
NA	TRBV30	NA	TRBJ2-1	CAWSTPAGPNDNEQFF	TGTGCCTGGAGTACCCCGGCGGGGCCGAATGACAATGAGCAGTTCTTC
TRBD1	TRBV28	NA	TRBJ1-2	CASRLPTGQGDYGYTF	TGTGCCAGCAGACTACCTACTGGACAGGGCGACTATGGCTACACCTTC
NA	TRBV19	NA	TRBJ1-1	CASSIGYPNTEAFF	TGTGCCAGTAGTATCGGGTACCCGAACACTGAAGCTTTCTTT
NA	TRBV5-6	NA	TRBJ1-5	CASSLQGSNQPQHF	TGTGCCAGCAGCTTACAGGGAAGCAATCAGCCCCAGCATTTT
NA	TRBV23-1	NA	TRBJ1-3	CASRRFDVGGHANTIYF	TGCGCCAGCAGACGATTCGACGTCGGGGGCCACGCAAACACCATATATTTT
NA	TRBV30	NA	TRBJ2-7	CAWISHGVSYEQYF	TGTGCCTGGATTTCTCACGGGGTTTCCTACGAGCAGTACTTC
NA	TRBV19	once	TRBJ2-7	CASMSFSSYEQYF	TGTGCCAGTATGTCTTTCAGCTCCTACGAGCAGTACTTC
NA	TRBV5-6	NA	TRBJ2-7	CASSSDNYYEQYF	TGTGCCAGCAGCTCGGACAACTACTACGAGCAGTACTTC
TRBD1	TRBV7-9	NA	TRBJ1-4	CASSIGTGDEKLFF	TGTGCCAGCAGCATCGGGACAGGGGACGAAAAACTGTTTTTT
NA	TRBV6-5	NA	TRBJ2-7	CASSYVPGYEQYF	TGTGCCAGCAGTTACGTTCCAGGGTACGAGCAGTACTTC
NA	TRBV7-9	once	TRBJ2-2	CASSFDARELFF	TGTGCCAGCTCCTTCGATGCCAGGGAGCTGTTTTTT
NA	TRBV6-5	NA	TRBJ1-2	CASSHQDRANYGYTF	TGTGCCAGCAGTCACCAGGACAGAGCTAACTATGGCTACACCTTC
NA	TRBV7-2	few	TRBJ1-6	CASSSHGPRYNSPLHF	TGTGCCAGCAGCTCCCACGGACCACGGTATAATTCACCCCTCCACTTT
NA	TRBV19	NA	TRBJ2-1	CASNFYNDEQFF	TGTGCCAGTAATTTTTATAATGATGAGCAGTTCTTC
NA	TRBV27	NA	TRBJ1-5	CASSLYPGVYQPQHF	TGTGCCAGCAGTTTATACCCAGGGGTTTATCAGCCCCAGCATTTT
NA	TRBV5-6	once	TRBJ1-2	CASSPATDSRLRGYTF	TGTGCCAGCAGCCCTGCTACGGACAGTCGCCTTCGTGGCTACACCTTC
NA	TRBV7-8	NA	TRBJ1-3	CASSQAGFSGNTIYF	TGTGCCAGCAGCCAAGCAGGATTCTCTGGAAACACCATATATTTT
NA	TRBV15	NA	TRBJ1-4	CATSAPTRGEKLFF	TGTGCCACCAGCGCCCCAACCCGGGGTGAAAAACTGTTTTTT
TRBD1	TRBV7-2	NA	TRBJ2-1	CASSLNRDRNNEQFF	TGTGCCAGCAGCTTAAACCGGGACAGAAACAATGAGCAGTTCTTC
NA	TRBV5-1	NA	TRBJ1-2	CASSRETTGSGYTF	TGCGCCAGCAGCCGCGAAACGACAGGTTCTGGCTACACCTTC
TRBD2	TRBV28	NA	TRBJ2-5	CASTPSGRGDQETQYF	TGTGCCAGCACCCCGTCGGGGAGGGGCGACCAAGAGACCCAGTACTTC
NA	TRBV28	NA	TRBJ1-2	CASRNQGRWDYGYTF	TGTGCCAGCAGGAATCAGGGGCGGTGGGACTATGGCTACACCTTC
TRBD1	TRBV4-1	NA	TRBJ2-1	CASSLRNDRGNPIYNEQFF	TGCGCCAGCAGCCTACGAAACGACAGGGGTAACCCCATCTACAATGAGCAGTTCTTC
TRBD2	TRBV10-3	NA	TRBJ2-3	CAISETGGAGTDTQYF	TGTGCCATCAGTGAAACGGGAGGGGCGGGGACAGATACGCAGTATTTT
NA	TRBV19	NA	TRBJ1-1	CASSISSGTEAFF	TGTGCCAGTAGTATAAGTTCCGGAACTGAAGCTTTCTTT
NA	TRBV4-2	NA	TRBJ2-1	CASSQASGSAEQFF	TGTGCCAGCAGCCAAGCTTCCGGGAGTGCTGAGCAGTTCTTC
TRBD1	TRBV19	few	TRBJ1-1	CASSINGQGSTEAFF	TGTGCCAGTAGTATTAACGGACAGGGAAGTACTGAAGCTTTCTTT
TRBD2	TRBV19	NA	TRBJ2-1	CASSMGTSGYNEQFF	TGTGCCAGTAGTATGGGAACTAGCGGGTACAATGAGCAGTTCTTC
NA	TRBV27	NA	TRBJ2-7	CASSLGLAYEQYF	TGTGCCAGCAGTCTGGGACTGGCCTACGAGCAGTACTTC
NA	TRBV4-3	NA	TRBJ2-1	CASSQEPETDSYNEQFF	TGCGCCAGCAGCCAAGAGCCCGAGACGGACTCCTACAATGAGCAGTTCTTC
NA	TRBV7-9	NA	TRBJ1-1	CASSFSNGEAFF	TGTGCCAGCAGCTTTTCCAACGGTGAAGCTTTCTTT
NA	TRBV29-1	NA	TRBJ2-7	CSVEETDGYEQYF	TGCAGCGTTGAAGAAACGGACGGGTACGAGCAGTACTTC
TRBD1	TRBV5-1	once	TRBJ2-7	CASSLSRQGGYEQYF	TGCGCCAGCAGCTTGAGCAGACAGGGGGGCTACGAGCAGTACTTC
NA	TRBV5-6	NA	TRBJ1-5	CASSLGTQPQHF	TGTGCCAGCAGCTTGGGGACTCAGCCCCAGCATTTT
TRBD1	TRBV27	NA	TRBJ2-7	CASSPRQGTYEQYF	TGTGCCAGCAGTCCACGACAGGGGACATACGAGCAGTACTTC
TRBD1	TRBV27	NA	TRBJ1-2	CASSPGQENYGYTF	TGTGCCAGCAGCCCGGGACAGGAAAACTATGGCTACACCTTC